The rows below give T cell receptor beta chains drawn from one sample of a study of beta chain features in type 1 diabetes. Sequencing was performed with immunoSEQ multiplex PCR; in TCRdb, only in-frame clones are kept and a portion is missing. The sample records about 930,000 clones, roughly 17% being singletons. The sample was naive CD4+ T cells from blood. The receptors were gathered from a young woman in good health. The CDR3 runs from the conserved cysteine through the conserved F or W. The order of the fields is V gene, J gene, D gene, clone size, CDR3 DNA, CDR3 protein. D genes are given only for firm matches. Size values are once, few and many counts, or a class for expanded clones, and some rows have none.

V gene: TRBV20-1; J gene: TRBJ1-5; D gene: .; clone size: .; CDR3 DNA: TGCAGTGCTAGTGGGGGTCAGCCCCAGCATTTT; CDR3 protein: CSASGGQPQHF
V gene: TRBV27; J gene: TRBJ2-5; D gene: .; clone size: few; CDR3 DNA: TGTGCCAGCAGTTTAAGTCAAAAGGGGCCACGGGAGACCCAGTACTTC; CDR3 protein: CASSLSQKGPRETQYF
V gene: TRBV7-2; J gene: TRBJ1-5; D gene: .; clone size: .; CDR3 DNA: TGTGCCAGCAGCTTAGTTTCCCAGAGCAATCAGCCCCAGCATTTT; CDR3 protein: CASSLVSQSNQPQHF
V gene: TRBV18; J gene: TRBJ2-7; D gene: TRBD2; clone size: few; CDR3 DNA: TGTGCCAGCTCGGTCTCTGTAGCGGGAGCAAACGAGCAGTACTTC; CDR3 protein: CASSVSVAGANEQYF
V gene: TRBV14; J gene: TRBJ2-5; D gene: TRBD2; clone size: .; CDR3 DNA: TGTGCCAGCAGCCAAGCCCTACTAGCGGGAGGTCGAGAGACCCAGTACTTC; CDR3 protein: CASSQALLAGGRETQYF
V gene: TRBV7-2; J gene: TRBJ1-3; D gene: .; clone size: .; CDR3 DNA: TGTGCCAGCAGCTTACAGGCCGTGACAACTGGAAACACCATATATTTT; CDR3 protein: CASSLQAVTTGNTIYF
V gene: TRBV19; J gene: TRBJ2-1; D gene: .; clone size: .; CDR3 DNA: TGTGCCAGTAGTCCCACAAGACAGGTTTACAATGAGCAGTTCTTC; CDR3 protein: CASSPTRQVYNEQFF
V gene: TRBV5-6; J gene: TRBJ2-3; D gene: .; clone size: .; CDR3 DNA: TGTGCCAGCGGGTTCCCTAGCACAGATACGCAGTATTTT; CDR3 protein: CASGFPSTDTQYF
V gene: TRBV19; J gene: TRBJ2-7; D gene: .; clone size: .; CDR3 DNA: TGTGCCAGTAGTATAGAGCTCGGAATCTACGAGCAGTACTTC; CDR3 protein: CASSIELGIYEQYF
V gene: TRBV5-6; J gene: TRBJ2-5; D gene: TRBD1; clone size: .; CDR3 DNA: TGTGCCAGCAGCTTGAGGTCCGGGACAGTTGAGACCCAGTACTTC; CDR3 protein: CASSLRSGTVETQYF
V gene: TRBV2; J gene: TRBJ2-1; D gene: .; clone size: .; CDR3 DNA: TGTGCCAGCCCCGTACAGGGCTCCTACAATGAGCAGTTCTTC; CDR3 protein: CASPVQGSYNEQFF
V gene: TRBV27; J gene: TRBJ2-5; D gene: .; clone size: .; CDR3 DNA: TGTGCCAGCAGTTTACGGGGGCTGGGCTTGGGAGAGACCCAGTACTTC; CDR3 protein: CASSLRGLGLGETQYF
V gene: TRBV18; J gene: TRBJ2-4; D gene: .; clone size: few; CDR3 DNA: TGTGCCAGCTCACCAAAACAGGGAGCCGGCGGCATTCAGTACTTC; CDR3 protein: CASSPKQGAGGIQYF
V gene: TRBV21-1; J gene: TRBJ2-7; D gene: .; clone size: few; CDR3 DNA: TGTGCCAGCAGCAAAGGACAGCGGGAGGACGAGTACGAGCAGTACTTC; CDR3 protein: CASSKGQREDEYEQYF
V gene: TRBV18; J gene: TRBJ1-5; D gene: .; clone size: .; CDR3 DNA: TGTGCCAGCTCAGCAGGGGAAGGCAATCAGCCCCAGCATTTT; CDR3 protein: CASSAGEGNQPQHF
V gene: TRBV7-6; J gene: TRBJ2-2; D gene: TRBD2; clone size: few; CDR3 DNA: TGTGCCAGCAGCTTGCACGGCGGGAGGGGGAACACCGGGGAGCTGTTTTTT; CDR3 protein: CASSLHGGRGNTGELFF
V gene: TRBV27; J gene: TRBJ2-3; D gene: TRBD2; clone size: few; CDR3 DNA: TGTGCCAGCACCCTTAGCGGGAGAAGCACAGATACGCAGTATTTT; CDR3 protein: CASTLSGRSTDTQYF
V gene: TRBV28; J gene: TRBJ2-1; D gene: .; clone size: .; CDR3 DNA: TGTGCCAGCAGTCCTATCGGGACCTGGCGGGAAGGCAATGAGCAGTTCTTC; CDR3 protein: CASSPIGTWREGNEQFF
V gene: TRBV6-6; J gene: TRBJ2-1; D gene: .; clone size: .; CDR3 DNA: TGTGCCAGCAGTTACCGACCCGGGACGTACAATGAGCAGTTCTTC; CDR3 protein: CASSYRPGTYNEQFF
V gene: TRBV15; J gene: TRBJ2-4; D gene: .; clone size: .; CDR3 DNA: TGTGCCACCAGCAGAGTTGCAGGGCGGAACAAACTAGCCAAAAACATTCAGTACTTC; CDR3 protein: CATSRVAGRNKLAKNIQYF
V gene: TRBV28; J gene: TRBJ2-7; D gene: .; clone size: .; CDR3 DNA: TGTGCCAGCAGTGGGACCTTTGGGGACCGGTACAAGCAGTACTTC; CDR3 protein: CASSGTFGDRYKQYF
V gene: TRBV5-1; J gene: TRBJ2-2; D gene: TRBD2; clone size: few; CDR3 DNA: TGCGCCAGCACCAGACTAGCGCCGAACACCGGGGAGCTGTTTTTT; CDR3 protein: CASTRLAPNTGELFF
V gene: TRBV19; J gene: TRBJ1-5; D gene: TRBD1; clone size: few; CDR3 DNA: TGTGCCAGTAGTCTCCTACACAGGGGACGCGAAATTACTGATAATCAGCCCCAGCATTTT; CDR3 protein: CASSLLHRGREITDNQPQHF
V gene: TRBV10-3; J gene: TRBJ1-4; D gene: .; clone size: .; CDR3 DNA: TGTGCCAGCAGTCGCAGGAGCTTTCTGGCTAATGAAAAACTGTTTTTT; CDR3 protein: CASSRRSFLANEKLFF
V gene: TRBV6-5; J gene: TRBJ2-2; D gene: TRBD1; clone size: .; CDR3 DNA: TGTGCCAGCAGTTACTCTCGGGACAGGGTCGGCGGGGAGCTGTTTTTT; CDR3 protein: CASSYSRDRVGGELFF
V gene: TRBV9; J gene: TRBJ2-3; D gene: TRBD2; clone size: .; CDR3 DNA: TGTGCCAGCAGCGCAACTTGGACTAGAAGCACAGATACGCAGTATTTT; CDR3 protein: CASSATWTRSTDTQYF
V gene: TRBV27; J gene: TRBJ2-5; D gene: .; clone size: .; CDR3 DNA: TGTGCCAGCAGTTTCCACAGGGCCCAAGAGACCCAGTACTTC; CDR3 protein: CASSFHRAQETQYF
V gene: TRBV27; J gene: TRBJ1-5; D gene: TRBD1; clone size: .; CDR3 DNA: TGTGCCAGCAGTCACGGGACAGGGGGCCGGAATCAGCCCCAGCATTTT; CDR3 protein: CASSHGTGGRNQPQHF
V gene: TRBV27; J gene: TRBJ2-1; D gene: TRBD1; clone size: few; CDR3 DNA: TGTGCCAGCAGAATAGACAGGGATTACAATGAGCAGTTCTTC; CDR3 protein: CASRIDRDYNEQFF
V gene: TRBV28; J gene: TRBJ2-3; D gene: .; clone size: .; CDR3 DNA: TGTGCCAGCAGTTCTTGGACTTCTAGCACAGATACGCAGTATTTT; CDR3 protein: CASSSWTSSTDTQYF
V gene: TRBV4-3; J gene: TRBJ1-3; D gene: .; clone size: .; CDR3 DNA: TGCGCCAGCAGCCAAGGAGGAGCATCTGGAAACACCATATATTTT; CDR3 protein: CASSQGGASGNTIYF
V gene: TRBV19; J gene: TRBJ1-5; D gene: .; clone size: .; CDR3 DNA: TGTGCCAGTAGCAGACCGAGCTGGGGGCAGCCCCAGCATTTT; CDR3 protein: CASSRPSWGQPQHF
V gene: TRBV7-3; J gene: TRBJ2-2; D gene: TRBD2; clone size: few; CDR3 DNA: TGTGCCAGCAGCTTAAGTCGGGCGGGAGCCGGGGAGCTGTTTTTT; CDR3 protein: CASSLSRAGAGELFF
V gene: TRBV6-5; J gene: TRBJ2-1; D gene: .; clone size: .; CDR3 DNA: TGTGCCAGCACCCACCGGCCCGGAACCCACAATGAGCAGTTCTTC; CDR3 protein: CASTHRPGTHNEQFF
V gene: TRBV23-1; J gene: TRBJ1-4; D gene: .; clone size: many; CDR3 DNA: TGCGCCAGCAGTCCTGGAGCTGCTAATGAAAAACTGTTTTTT; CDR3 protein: CASSPGAANEKLFF
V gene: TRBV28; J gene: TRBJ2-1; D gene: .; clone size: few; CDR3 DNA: TGTGCCAGCAACCCCCCCACGGGGTCCAATGAGCAGTTCTTC; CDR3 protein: CASNPPTGSNEQFF
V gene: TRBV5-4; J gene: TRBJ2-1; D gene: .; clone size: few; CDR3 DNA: TGTGCCAGCAGCTTCGGTGGGCGGTCGGTCTACAATGAGCAGTTCTTC; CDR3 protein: CASSFGGRSVYNEQFF
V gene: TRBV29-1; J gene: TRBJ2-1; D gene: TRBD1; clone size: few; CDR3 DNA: TGCAGCGTTGAATCGTGGGACAGGGGTAACGATGAGCAGTTCTTC; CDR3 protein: CSVESWDRGNDEQFF
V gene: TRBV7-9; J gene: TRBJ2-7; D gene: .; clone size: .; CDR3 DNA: TGTGCCCCCACTCCTCATTACTTC; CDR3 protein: CAPTPHYF
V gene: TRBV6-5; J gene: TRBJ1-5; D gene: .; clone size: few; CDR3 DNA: TGTGCCAGCAGTTACCCGCATGAAAATGGGCAGCCCCAGCATTTT; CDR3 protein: CASSYPHENGQPQHF